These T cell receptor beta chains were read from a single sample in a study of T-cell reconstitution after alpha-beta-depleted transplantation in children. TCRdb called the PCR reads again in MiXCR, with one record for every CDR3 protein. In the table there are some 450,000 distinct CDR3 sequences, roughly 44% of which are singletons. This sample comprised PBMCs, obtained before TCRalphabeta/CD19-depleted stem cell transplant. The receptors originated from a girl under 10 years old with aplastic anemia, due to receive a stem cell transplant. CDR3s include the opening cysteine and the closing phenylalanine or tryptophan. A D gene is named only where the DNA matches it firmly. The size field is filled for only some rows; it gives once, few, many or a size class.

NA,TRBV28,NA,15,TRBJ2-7,CASSPGQKGTYEQYF,TGTGCCAGCAGTCCCGGACAGAAGGGGACCTACGAGCAGTACTTC
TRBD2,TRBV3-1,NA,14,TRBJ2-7,CASSRSSGDYEQYF,TGTGCCAGCAGCCGTTCTAGCGGAGACTACGAGCAGTACTTC
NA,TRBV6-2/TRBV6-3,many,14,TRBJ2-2,CASTFAVGTGELFF,TGTGCCAGCACCTTCGCGGTGGGCACCGGGGAGCTGTTTTTT
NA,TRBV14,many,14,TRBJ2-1,CASSRGQSYNEQFF,TGTGCCAGCAGCCGCGGACAGTCCTACAATGAGCAGTTCTTC
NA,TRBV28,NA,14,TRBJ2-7,CASHPVVGHYEQYF,TGTGCCAGCCATCCAGTGGTAGGCCACTACGAGCAGTACTTC
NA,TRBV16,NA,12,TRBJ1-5,CASSQSGKPQHF,TGTGCCAGCAGCCAATCGGGAAAGCCCCAGCATTTT
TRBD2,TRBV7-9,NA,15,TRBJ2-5,CASSSPLGLGETQYF,TGTGCCAGCAGCTCACCCTTGGGACTAGGAGAGACCCAGTACTTC
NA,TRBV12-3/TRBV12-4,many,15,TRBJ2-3,CASSAGTGVTDTQYF,TGTGCCAGCAGTGCCGGGACGGGTGTTACAGATACGCAGTATTTT
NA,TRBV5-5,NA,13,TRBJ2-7,CASSLRGSYEQSF,TGTGCCAGCAGCTTGAGGGGGTCCTACGAGCAGTCCTTC
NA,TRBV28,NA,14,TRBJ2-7,CASSHRRDRVQQYF,TGTGCCAGCAGTCATCGCCGGGACCGGGTTCAGCAGTACTTC
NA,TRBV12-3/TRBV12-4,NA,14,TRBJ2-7,CASSVGGRSAEQYF,TGTGCCAGCAGTGTTGGGGGCAGATCGGCCGAGCAGTACTTC
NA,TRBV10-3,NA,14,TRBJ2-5,CAISDDRKKETQYF,TGTGCCATCAGTGATGACAGGAAAAAAGAGACCCAGTACTTC
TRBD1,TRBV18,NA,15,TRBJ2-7,CASSVTGTGTYEQYF,TGTGCCAGCTCAGTTACCGGGACAGGGACCTACGAGCAGTACTTC
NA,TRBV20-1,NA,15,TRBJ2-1,CSAGLLVSWGNEQFF,TGCAGTGCTGGACTACTAGTCTCGTGGGGCAATGAGCAGTTCTTC
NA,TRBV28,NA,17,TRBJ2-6,CASSSFEGVSGANVLTF,TGTGCCAGCAGTAGCTTTGAGGGCGTCTCTGGGGCCAACGTCCTGACTTTC
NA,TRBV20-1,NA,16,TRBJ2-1,CSARASAEGTYNEQFF,TGCAGTGCTAGAGCCTCCGCCGAGGGGACGTACAATGAGCAGTTCTTC
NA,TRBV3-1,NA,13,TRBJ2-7,CASSQMGSYEQYF,TGTGCCAGCAGCCAAATGGGCTCCTACGAGCAGTACTTC
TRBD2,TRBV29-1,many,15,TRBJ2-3,CSVASLAGDTDTQYF,TGCAGCGTTGCGAGTCTAGCGGGAGACACAGATACGCAGTATTTT
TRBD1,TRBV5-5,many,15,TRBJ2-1,CASRQDRGPYNEQFF,TGTGCCAGCAGACAGGACAGGGGGCCCTACAATGAGCAGTTCTTC
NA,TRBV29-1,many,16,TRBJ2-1,CSVEEGGANVYNEQFF,TGCAGCGTTGAAGAGGGCGGAGCCAACGTCTACAATGAGCAGTTCTTC
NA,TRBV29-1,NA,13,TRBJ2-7,CSVEGEAAYEQYF,TGCAGCGTTGAAGGGGAGGCGGCCTACGAGCAGTACTTC
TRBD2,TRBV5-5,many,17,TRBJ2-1,CASHPLPGSGAYNEQFF,TGTGCCAGCCACCCCTTACCGGGGAGCGGGGCCTACAATGAGCAGTTCTTC
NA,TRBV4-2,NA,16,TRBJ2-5,CASSQGLRDDQETQYF,TGTGCCAGCAGCCAAGGACTCCGGGACGACCAAGAGACCCAGTACTTC
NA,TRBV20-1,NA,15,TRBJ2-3,CSASRWSSGTDTQYF,TGCAGTGCTAGCCGCTGGAGTAGCGGCACAGATACGCAGTATTTT
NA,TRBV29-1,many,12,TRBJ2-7,CSVSSGAYEQYF,TGCAGCGTTTCCTCAGGGGCCTACGAGCAGTACTTC
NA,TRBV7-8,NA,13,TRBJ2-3,CASSLKTTDTQYF,TGTGCCAGCAGCTTAAAGACCACAGATACGCAGTATTTT
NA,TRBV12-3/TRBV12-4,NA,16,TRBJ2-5,CASSFYRGGPQETQYF,TGTGCCAGCAGTTTTTACCGCGGGGGCCCTCAAGAGACCCAGTACTTC
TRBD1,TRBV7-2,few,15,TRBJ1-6,CPSSPKQGAFSPLHF,TGTCCCAGCAGCCCAAAACAGGGGGCATTTTCACCCCTCCACTTT
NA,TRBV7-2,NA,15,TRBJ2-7,CASSLTRGRPYEQYF,TGTGCCAGCAGCTTAACGCGGGGACGCCCCTACGAGCAGTACTTC
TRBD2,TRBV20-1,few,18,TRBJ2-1,CSARILAGGLVSYNEQFF,TGCAGTGCTAGAATACTAGCGGGAGGGCTTGTCTCCTACAATGAGCAGTTCTTC
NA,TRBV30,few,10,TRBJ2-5,CAQGWETQYF,TGTGCCCAAGGATGGGAGACCCAGTACTTC
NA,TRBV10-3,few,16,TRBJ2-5,CAISESVQGREETQYF,TGTGCCATCAGTGAGTCAGTACAGGGGCGGGAGGAGACCCAGTACTTC
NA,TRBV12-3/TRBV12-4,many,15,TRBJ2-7,CASSFGGGRSYEQYF,TGTGCCAGCAGTTTTGGCGGGGGCCGGTCCTACGAGCAGTACTTC
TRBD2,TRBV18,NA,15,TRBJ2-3,CASSGDYLSTDTQYF,TGTGCCAGCTCTGGGGACTACCTGAGCACAGATACGCAGTATTTT
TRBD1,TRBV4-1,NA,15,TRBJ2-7,CASSQIQGEYYEQYF,TGCGCCAGCAGCCAGATACAGGGGGAATACTACGAGCAGTACTTC
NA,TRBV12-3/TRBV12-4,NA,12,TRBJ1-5,CDSSSRGQPQHF,TGTGACAGCAGTTCGAGGGGTCAGCCCCAGCATTTT
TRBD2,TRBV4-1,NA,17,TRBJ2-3,CASSRGLAGGRTDTQYF,TGCGCCAGCAGCCGCGGACTAGCGGGGGGAAGAACAGATACGCAGTATTTT
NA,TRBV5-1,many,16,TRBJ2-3,CASRVPYGGSTDTQYF,TGCGCCAGCAGGGTGCCCTATGGAGGGAGCACAGATACGCAGTATTTT
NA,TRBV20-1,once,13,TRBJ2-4,CSAPRGTKNIQYF,TGCAGTGCCCCCCGGGGAACCAAAAACATTCAGTACTTC
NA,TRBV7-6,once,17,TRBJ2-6,CASSLAGSGAGANVLTF,TGTGCCAGCAGCTTAGCAGGGTCCGGGGCTGGGGCCAACGTCCTGACTTTC
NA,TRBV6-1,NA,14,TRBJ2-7,CASRNRVGLLEQYF,TGTGCCAGCAGGAACAGGGTAGGACTCCTCGAGCAGTACTTC
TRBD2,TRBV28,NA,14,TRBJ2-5,CASSPLSGLETQYF,TGTGCCAGCAGTCCCCTTAGCGGGTTAGAGACCCAGTACTTC
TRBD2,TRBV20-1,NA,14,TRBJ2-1,CSAPGLAGPDEQFF,TGCAGTGCCCCGGGACTAGCGGGACCCGATGAGCAGTTCTTC
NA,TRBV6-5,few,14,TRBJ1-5,CASSPSGRWQPQHF,TGTGCCAGCAGTCCCTCGGGTCGGTGGCAGCCCCAGCATTTT
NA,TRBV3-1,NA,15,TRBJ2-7,CATCPAPEPQYEQYF,TGTGCCACCTGCCCGGCGCCCGAACCTCAATACGAGCAGTACTTC
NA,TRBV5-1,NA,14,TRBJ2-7,CASSLSDNTYEQYF,TGCGCCAGCAGCTTGTCCGATAACACCTACGAGCAGTACTTC
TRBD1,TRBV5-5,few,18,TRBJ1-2,CASSFGTAPGGMDYGYTF,TGTGCCAGCAGCTTTGGGACAGCTCCAGGGGGTATGGACTATGGCTACACCTTC
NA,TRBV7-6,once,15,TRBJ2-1,CASSSLASSYNEQFF,TGTGCCAGCAGCTCCTTAGCGAGCTCCTACAATGAGCAGTTCTTC
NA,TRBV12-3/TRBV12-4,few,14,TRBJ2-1,CASSMTALYNEQFF,TGTGCCAGCAGCATGACAGCCCTCTACAATGAGCAGTTCTTC
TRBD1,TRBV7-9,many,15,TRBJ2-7,CASSPTEDRGDEQYF,TGTGCCAGCAGTCCAACCGAGGACAGGGGCGACGAGCAGTACTTC